The rows below give T cell receptor beta chains drawn from one sample of a study of high-grade serous ovarian cancer treatment subgroups. Measured with immunoSEQ multiplex PCR; TCRdb has only the in-frame clones, and not every one. The data contain more than 2,500 clones, 72% of them singletons. The material sequenced was tumor tissue. Receptors originate from a human donor with high-grade serous ovarian cancer. The CDR3 runs from the conserved cysteine through the conserved F or W. The order of the fields is CDR3 protein, CDR3 DNA, J gene, D gene, V gene, clone size. The D gene is left open where the match is weak. Clone size is not always given. Where it is, it says once, few, many or a class for expanded clones.

CDR3 protein: CASSLVGEEAFF; CDR3 DNA: TGTGCCAGCAGCTTAGTGGGGGAAGAAGCTTTCTTT; J gene: TRBJ1-1; D gene: NA; V gene: TRBV7-9; clone size: few
CDR3 protein: CASSLSLAGALNEQFF; CDR3 DNA: TGCGCCAGCAGCCTATCGTTGGCGGGGGCGCTCAATGAGCAGTTCTTC; J gene: TRBJ2-1; D gene: NA; V gene: TRBV4-1; clone size: NA
CDR3 protein: CASSFLDRNTDTQYF; CDR3 DNA: TGTGCCAGCAGCTTTTTGGACAGGAACACAGATACGCAGTATTTT; J gene: TRBJ2-3; D gene: TRBD1; V gene: TRBV5-6; clone size: NA
CDR3 protein: CASSVAPREQYF; CDR3 DNA: TGTGCCAGCAGCGTGGCCCCGCGCGAGCAGTACTTC; J gene: TRBJ2-7; D gene: NA; V gene: TRBV28; clone size: NA
CDR3 protein: CASSLREQGAIGYTF; CDR3 DNA: TGTGCCAGCAGCTTGAGGGAACAGGGGGCGATCGGCTACACCTTC; J gene: TRBJ1-2; D gene: TRBD1; V gene: TRBV5-5; clone size: NA
CDR3 protein: CASSPGGRGETQYF; CDR3 DNA: TGTGCCAGCAGCCCTGGAGGCAGGGGAGAGACCCAGTACTTC; J gene: TRBJ2-5; D gene: NA; V gene: TRBV5-6; clone size: once
CDR3 protein: CASSQTGVEQYF; CDR3 DNA: TGTGCCAGCAGCCAAACAGGGGTCGAGCAGTACTTC; J gene: TRBJ2-7; D gene: TRBD1; V gene: TRBV6-1; clone size: NA
CDR3 protein: CASSPGGAGNYGYTF; CDR3 DNA: TGCGCCAGCAGCCCAGGGGGGGCGGGTAACTATGGCTACACCTTC; J gene: TRBJ1-2; D gene: TRBD1; V gene: TRBV4-3; clone size: NA
CDR3 protein: CASSVQGTSQETQYF; CDR3 DNA: TGTGCCAGCAGCGTACAGGGAACTAGTCAAGAGACCCAGTACTTC; J gene: TRBJ2-5; D gene: NA; V gene: TRBV9; clone size: once
CDR3 protein: CASSERVGLADDEQYF; CDR3 DNA: TGTGCCAGCAGTGAAAGGGTGGGTCTTGCCGACGACGAGCAGTACTTC; J gene: TRBJ2-7; D gene: NA; V gene: TRBV6-1; clone size: NA
CDR3 protein: CASSEAMMVEAFF; CDR3 DNA: TGTGCCAGCAGTGAGGCTATGATGGTTGAAGCTTTCTTT; J gene: TRBJ1-1; D gene: NA; V gene: TRBV6-1; clone size: NA
CDR3 protein: CASSPRQVNTGELFF; CDR3 DNA: TGTGCCAGCAGCCCCCGACAGGTGAACACCGGGGAGCTGTTTTTT; J gene: TRBJ2-2; D gene: NA; V gene: TRBV9; clone size: NA
CDR3 protein: CASNRDSTEAFF; CDR3 DNA: TGTGCCAGCAACCGGGACAGCACTGAAGCTTTCTTT; J gene: TRBJ1-1; D gene: TRBD1; V gene: TRBV9; clone size: NA
CDR3 protein: CASSAGTGDTGELFF; CDR3 DNA: TGTGCCAGCAGTGCCGGGACAGGGGACACCGGGGAGCTGTTTTTT; J gene: TRBJ2-2; D gene: TRBD1; V gene: TRBV6-1; clone size: NA
CDR3 protein: CASSLVPLAGGRRYNEQFF; CDR3 DNA: TGTGCCAGCAGCTTAGTTCCCCTAGCGGGGGGACGTAGGTACAATGAGCAGTTCTTC; J gene: TRBJ2-1; D gene: TRBD2; V gene: TRBV7-6; clone size: few
CDR3 protein: CASSSRTVNEKLFF; CDR3 DNA: TGTGCCAGCAGTTCCCGGACAGTTAATGAAAAACTGTTTTTT; J gene: TRBJ1-4; D gene: NA; V gene: TRBV6-5; clone size: NA
CDR3 protein: CAGSELAGGTDTQYF; CDR3 DNA: TGTGCCGGCAGTGAACTAGCGGGGGGCACAGATACGCAGTATTTT; J gene: TRBJ2-3; D gene: TRBD2; V gene: TRBV6-1; clone size: NA
CDR3 protein: CASSQDSPGRDGYTF; CDR3 DNA: TGCGCCAGCAGCCAAGATAGCCCCGGCAGGGACGGCTACACCTTC; J gene: TRBJ1-2; D gene: NA; V gene: TRBV4-3; clone size: NA
CDR3 protein: CASSVQRGGYNEQFF; CDR3 DNA: TGTGCCAGCAGTGTGCAGCGGGGGGGGTACAATGAGCAGTTCTTC; J gene: TRBJ2-1; D gene: TRBD2; V gene: TRBV2; clone size: NA
CDR3 protein: CASSPTDRNYGYTF; CDR3 DNA: TGTGCCAGCTCACCAACCGACAGGAACTATGGCTACACCTTC; J gene: TRBJ1-2; D gene: NA; V gene: TRBV18; clone size: few
CDR3 protein: CASSLGGGPVGEQYF; CDR3 DNA: TGCGCCAGCAGCTTGGGCGGGGGGCCGGTGGGAGAGCAGTACTTC; J gene: TRBJ2-7; D gene: TRBD2; V gene: TRBV5-1; clone size: NA
CDR3 protein: CASSIGGTGVNTEAFF; CDR3 DNA: TGTGCCAGTAGTATAGGGGGGACAGGGGTGAACACTGAAGCTTTCTTT; J gene: TRBJ1-1; D gene: TRBD1; V gene: TRBV19; clone size: NA
CDR3 protein: CERGSTDTQYF; CDR3 DNA: TGCGAACGGGGGAGCACAGATACGCAGTATTTT; J gene: TRBJ2-3; D gene: NA; V gene: TRBV11-2; clone size: NA
CDR3 protein: CSVAPGANYGYTF; CDR3 DNA: TGCAGCGTTGCCCCGGGAGCTAACTATGGCTACACCTTC; J gene: TRBJ1-2; D gene: NA; V gene: TRBV29-1; clone size: few
CDR3 protein: CASSLPDRVIEQYF; CDR3 DNA: TGTGCCAGCAGCTTACCAGACAGGGTAATCGAGCAGTACTTC; J gene: TRBJ2-7; D gene: TRBD1; V gene: TRBV7-2; clone size: few
CDR3 protein: CASSEKLEGSYEQYF; CDR3 DNA: TGTGCCAGCAGTGAAAAGCTTGAAGGATCCTACGAGCAGTACTTC; J gene: TRBJ2-7; D gene: NA; V gene: TRBV6-1; clone size: once
CDR3 protein: CASSQSRGTEAFF; CDR3 DNA: TGTGCCAGCAGCCAATCCAGGGGGACTGAAGCTTTCTTT; J gene: TRBJ1-1; D gene: TRBD1; V gene: TRBV7-2; clone size: once
CDR3 protein: CASSLGGTSNQPQHF; CDR3 DNA: TGCGCCAGCAGCTTGGGAGGGACTAGCAATCAGCCCCAGCATTTT; J gene: TRBJ1-5; D gene: NA; V gene: TRBV5-1; clone size: large
CDR3 protein: CASSLYRAKGGYTF; CDR3 DNA: TGTGCCAGCAGCTTATACAGGGCCAAGGGTGGCTACACCTTC; J gene: TRBJ1-2; D gene: NA; V gene: TRBV11-2; clone size: NA
CDR3 protein: CASSDSRGGSDTQYF; CDR3 DNA: TGTGCCAGCAGTGACTCGCGGGGGGGATCAGATACGCAGTATTTT; J gene: TRBJ2-3; D gene: TRBD2; V gene: TRBV6-4; clone size: NA
CDR3 protein: CASSGRQGTNTEAFF; CDR3 DNA: TGTGCCAGCAGTGGGCGACAGGGCACGAACACTGAAGCTTTCTTT; J gene: TRBJ1-1; D gene: TRBD1; V gene: TRBV13; clone size: NA
CDR3 protein: CASRSDPNNEKLFF; CDR3 DNA: TGTGCCAGCAGATCGGACCCCAATAATGAAAAACTGTTTTTT; J gene: TRBJ1-4; D gene: NA; V gene: TRBV6-1; clone size: NA
CDR3 protein: CASSQDLAPNEKLFF; CDR3 DNA: TGCGCCAGCAGCCAAGATTTGGCTCCAAATGAAAAACTGTTTTTT; J gene: TRBJ1-4; D gene: NA; V gene: TRBV4-1; clone size: NA
CDR3 protein: CASSLGSNQPQHF; CDR3 DNA: TGTGCCAGCAGCTTGGGTTCCAATCAGCCCCAGCATTTT; J gene: TRBJ1-5; D gene: NA; V gene: TRBV5-6; clone size: few
CDR3 protein: CATSREIVGSSYEQYF; CDR3 DNA: TGTGCCACCAGCAGAGAAATAGTGGGTAGTTCCTACGAGCAGTACTTC; J gene: TRBJ2-7; D gene: NA; V gene: TRBV15; clone size: NA
CDR3 protein: CASSILTGGLGEQFF; CDR3 DNA: TGTGCCAGTAGTATTCTCACCGGAGGGTTAGGTGAGCAGTTCTTC; J gene: TRBJ2-1; D gene: NA; V gene: TRBV19; clone size: NA
CDR3 protein: CASSTPPALTDTQYF; CDR3 DNA: TGTGCCAGCTCGACACCGCCCGCACTGACAGATACGCAGTATTTT; J gene: TRBJ2-3; D gene: NA; V gene: TRBV28; clone size: NA
CDR3 protein: CASSLGGWNTEAFF; CDR3 DNA: TGTGCCAGCAGCTTAGGGGGCTGGAACACTGAAGCTTTCTTT; J gene: TRBJ1-1; D gene: NA; V gene: TRBV7-2; clone size: NA
CDR3 protein: CASSSYPGQGLETQYF; CDR3 DNA: TGTGCCAGCAGCTCCTACCCGGGACAGGGTCTGGAGACCCAGTACTTC; J gene: TRBJ2-5; D gene: TRBD1; V gene: TRBV7-9; clone size: NA
CDR3 protein: CASSPTGKNTEAFF; CDR3 DNA: TGTGCCAGCTCACCAACCGGGAAAAACACTGAAGCTTTCTTT; J gene: TRBJ1-1; D gene: NA; V gene: TRBV18; clone size: NA
CDR3 protein: CASSYSRERNYGYTF; CDR3 DNA: TGTGCCAGCAGTTACTCCCGGGAAAGGAACTATGGCTACACCTTC; J gene: TRBJ1-2; D gene: NA; V gene: TRBV6-5; clone size: NA
CDR3 protein: CASSLLEGPSTDTQYF; CDR3 DNA: TGTGCCAGCAGCTTATTAGAAGGACCTAGCACAGATACGCAGTATTTT; J gene: TRBJ2-3; D gene: NA; V gene: TRBV7-8; clone size: NA